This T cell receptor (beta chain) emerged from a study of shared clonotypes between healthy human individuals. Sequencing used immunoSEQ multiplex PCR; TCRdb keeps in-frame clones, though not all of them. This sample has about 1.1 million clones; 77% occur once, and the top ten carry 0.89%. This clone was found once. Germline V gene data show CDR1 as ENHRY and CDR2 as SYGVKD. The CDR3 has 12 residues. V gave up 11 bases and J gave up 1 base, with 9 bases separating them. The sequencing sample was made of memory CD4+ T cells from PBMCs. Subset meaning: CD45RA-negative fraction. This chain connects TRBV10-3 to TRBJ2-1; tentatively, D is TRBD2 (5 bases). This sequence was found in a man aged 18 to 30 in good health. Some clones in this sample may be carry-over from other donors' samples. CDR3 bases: TGTGCCGTCGGAGGTTCCTACAATGAGCAGTTCTTC. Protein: CAVGGSYNEQFF.